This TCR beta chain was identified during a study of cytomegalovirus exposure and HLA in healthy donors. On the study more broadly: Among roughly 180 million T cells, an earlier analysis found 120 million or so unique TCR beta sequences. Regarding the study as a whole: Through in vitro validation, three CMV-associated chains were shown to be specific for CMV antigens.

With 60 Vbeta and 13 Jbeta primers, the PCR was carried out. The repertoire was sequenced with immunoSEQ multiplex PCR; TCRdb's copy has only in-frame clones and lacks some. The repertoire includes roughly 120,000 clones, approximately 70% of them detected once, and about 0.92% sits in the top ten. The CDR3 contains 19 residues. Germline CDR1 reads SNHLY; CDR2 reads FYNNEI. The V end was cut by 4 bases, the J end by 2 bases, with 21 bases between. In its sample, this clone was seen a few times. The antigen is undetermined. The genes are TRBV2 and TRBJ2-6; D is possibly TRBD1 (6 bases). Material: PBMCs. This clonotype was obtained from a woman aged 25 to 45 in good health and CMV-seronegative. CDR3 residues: CASSAFIAGVGAGANVLTF. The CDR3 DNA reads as TGTGCCAGCAGTGCATTTATTGCAGGGGTTGGGGCTGGGGCCAACGTCCTGACTTTC.